The clone carrying this T cell receptor beta chain was recorded once. The antigen is unknown. One end of the junction fails to match germline, which may point to a read error. The data derive from a study of cytomegalovirus exposure and HLA in healthy donors. 13 Jbeta primers and 60 Vbeta primers were used for the PCR. The table came from immunoSEQ multiplex PCR; TCRdb's copy has only in-frame clones and leaves some out. The sample carries around 200,000 clones, around three quarters recorded once. Overall study results and limits: Many donors carried some public TCRs, although rarity characterized most TCR sequences.

The CDR3 length is 12 residues. Germline loops: CDR1 SEHNR, CDR2 FQNEAQ (reference sequence). Sequencing used PBMCs. This sequence joins TRBV7-9 and TRBJ1-2; D is unclear. This receptor was taken from a woman aged 45-60 years in good health and CMV-seronegative. The CDR3 coding sequence is TGTTCCAGCAGCCCCCAAAACTATGGCTACACCTTC. Its translation: CSSSPQNYGYTF. Full variable domain (missing parts from reference TRBV7-9 and TRBJ1-2): DTGVSQNPRHKITKRGQNVTFRCDPISEHNRLYWYRQTLGQGPEFLTYFQNEAQLEKSRLLSDRFSAERPKGSFSTLEIQRTEQGDSAMYLCSSSPQNYGYTFGSGTRLTVV.